The entry below gives a single T cell receptor beta chain sequence along with its context. This clonotype has only a few counts. Its antigen has not been determined. No quality values exist for individual bases; no much larger clone is one base distant. The data were produced on an Illumina NovaSeq 6000. Using 5'RACE with constant-segment primers, TCRalpha and TCRbeta cDNA libraries were constructed, with sample barcodes and unique molecular identifiers added in the process. RNA was extracted from every sample with Trizol reagent. Library amplification was performed in two PCR steps, and a second sample barcode and Illumina TruSeq adapters were introduced in the second step. The libraries were sequenced on an Illumina NovaSeq using 2 x 150 bp paired-end reads. As for the authors' bioinformatics: Reads were demultiplexed and collapsed into UMI-guided consensus sequences with migec v1.2.7. With mixcr v2.1.11, UMI consensuses were aligned to TRA and TRB V and J templates and assembled into clonotypes. Expanded or contracted clonotypes were those called significant by both edgeR and NoisET, with noise models trained on biological replicates. For edgeR calls, the thresholds were a false discovery rate-adjusted p below 0.01 and a log2 fold-change of 1. As an exploratory analysis of dynamics, max-normalized trajectories of the 1000 most abundant clonotypes were examined with PCA combined with hierarchical clustering. Separately sequenced CD4+ and CD8+ repertoires were used to assign a CD4 or CD8 phenotype to each responding clone. The public sequencing data were trimmed at Q25 with fastp and processed into clonotypes with MiXCR by TCRdb, which kept only in-frame beta chains. Each entry merges the rows of one CDR3 protein and shows their most common DNA and genes. TCRdb, not the authors, supplied the V and J calls. For this sample there are fewer than 650,000 distinct CDR3 sequences; roughly 17% appear just once. Of the sample, roughly 8% is held by the ten largest clones.

The CDR3 covers 17 residues, taking in both the cysteine and the phenylalanine. Just CDR3 DNA is preserved here, 51 bases in frame from base 1. The germline V gene (reference sequence) supplies CDR1 MNHEY and CDR2 SMNVEV. The germline ends are 21 bases apart after V is trimmed by 3 bases and J by 4 bases. The data originate from a study of T-cell memory formation after mild COVID-19 (dated by TCRdb to 2020 to 2023). The study in broad terms: TCR sequence clusters from the two donors were found to be largely donor specific. T-cell clones expanding and contracting after mild COVID-19 in a couple of donors were tracked by longitudinal TCRalpha and TCRbeta repertoire sequencing. Two young, previously healthy adult volunteers made up the cohort, one male and one female.

What the work shows at the level of the full study, not this receptor alone: Clones that contracted from day 15 to 85 showed balanced CD4/CD8 phenotypes, whereas a second wave of clones that expanded from day 15 to 37 leaned towards CD4+. The second-wave clones that peaked on day 37 were not confirmed to be SARS-CoV-2 specific. The study covered only a couple of mild cases, and larger cohorts including severe cases with pre-infection samples were considered necessary. Some responding clones were detected in pre-infection memory, suggesting pre-existing cross-reactive memory T cells joined the SARS-CoV-2 response. Contracting CD4+ clones turned up mainly in the CM and EM memory subsets, whereas EMRA was where CD8+ clones were enriched.

Ficoll-Paque density gradient centrifugation was used to isolate PBMCs. Material for sequencing was PBMCs or a T cell subset sorted from them (not recorded which). The sequence links TRBV27 to TRBJ1-2; the D gene lacks a confident call. The TCR comes from an adult woman who had mild COVID-19 (a few samples of this study predate the infection). The sample titles of this study are shuffled in the database, so cell type and time point are left out; the donor was told from shared clones. Read as DNA, the sequence is TGTGCCAGCAGTTTTCGATCCGGAGAAGTGATTGCCTATGGCTACACCTTC. It encodes CASSFRSGEVIAYGYTF.